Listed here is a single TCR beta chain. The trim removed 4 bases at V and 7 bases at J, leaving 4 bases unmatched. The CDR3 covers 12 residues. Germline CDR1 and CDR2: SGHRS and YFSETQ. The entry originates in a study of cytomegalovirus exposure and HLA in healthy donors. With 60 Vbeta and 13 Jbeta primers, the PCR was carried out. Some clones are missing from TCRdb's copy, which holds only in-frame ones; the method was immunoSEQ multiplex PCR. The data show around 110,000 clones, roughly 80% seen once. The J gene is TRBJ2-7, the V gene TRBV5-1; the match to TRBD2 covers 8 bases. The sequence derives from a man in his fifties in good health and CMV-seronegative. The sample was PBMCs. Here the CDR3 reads CASSLPGGEQYF. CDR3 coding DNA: TGCGCCAGCAGCCTTCCGGGGGGGGAGCAGTACTTC.